This TCR beta chain was captured by sequencing in a study of T-cell memory formation after mild COVID-19. Study-level results: Second-wave clones peaking on day 37 lacked confirmed SARS-CoV-2 specificity. Shrinking CD4+ clones resided mostly in CM and EM, and CD8+ ones in EMRA.

On this clonotype: Its specificity is unknown.

5'RACE, which relied on constant-segment primers, yielded TCR alpha and TCR beta cDNA libraries carrying sample barcodes and UMIs. TCRdb analysed the 5' RACE reads with MiXCR anew, one entry per CDR3 protein. Among fewer than 450,000 distinct CDR3 sequences listed, approximately 21% were seen once. Trimming cost V 3 bases and J 7 bases, with 10 bases left between them. This CDR3 region has 12 residues. The germline CDR1 and CDR2 sequences are LGHDT and YNNKEL (reference sequence). The sample was PBMCs or a T cell subset sorted from them (not recorded which). The chain joins TRBV3-1 to TRBJ2-7; D is possibly TRBD2 (5 bases). This receptor was identified in an adult woman who had mild COVID-19 (a few samples of this study predate the infection). Cell type and time point are not known. CDR3 sequence (DNA): TGTGCCAGCAGCCAGGCCCGGAGGGAGCAGTACTTC. This gives the protein CASSQARREQYF.